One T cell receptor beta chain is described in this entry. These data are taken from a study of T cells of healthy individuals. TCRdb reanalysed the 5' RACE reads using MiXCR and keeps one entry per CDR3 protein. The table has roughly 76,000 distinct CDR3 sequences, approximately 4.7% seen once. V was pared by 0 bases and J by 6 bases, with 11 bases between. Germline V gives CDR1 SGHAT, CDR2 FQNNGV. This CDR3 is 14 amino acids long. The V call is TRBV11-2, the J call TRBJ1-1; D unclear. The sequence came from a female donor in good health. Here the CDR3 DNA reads TGTGCCAGCAGCTTAGATCCAGCCAGCCCTGAAGCTTTCTTT. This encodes CASSLDPASPEAFF. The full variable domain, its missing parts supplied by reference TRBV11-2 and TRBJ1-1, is EAGVAQSPRYKIIEKRQSVAFWCNPISGHATLYWYQQILGQGPKLLIQFQNNGVVDDSQLPKDRFSAERLKGVDSTLKIQPAKLEDSAVYLCASSLDPASPEAFFGQGTRLTVV.